The 23 T cell receptor beta chains reported below all come from one sample, sequenced in a study of blood T cells in healthy people across ages. For the second PCR, which ran for about 7 to 11 cycles, a sample-barcoded 5' primer and a J-beta primer mix were used. One entry per CDR3 protein, called by TCRdb with MiXCR from the 5' RACE reads. Of under 1,000,000 distinct CDR3 sequences listed, roughly 35% are singletons. The material sequenced was blood. The receptors here all came from a young man in good health.

In this sample, this clonotype turned up a few times. J is TRBJ1-2 and V is TRBV18; maybe TRBD1 (5 bases). The CDR3 has 13 amino acids. Germline-derived CDR1 and CDR2 are KGHSH and LQKENI. V lost 3 bases to trimming and J lost 6 bases, with 11 bases between them. Here the CDR3 reads CASSPTTADGYTF. In DNA form, the CDR3 reads TGTGCCAGCTCACCTACGACAGCCGATGGCTACACCTTC.

This clonotype was detected many times. This chain connects TRBV5-1 to TRBJ1-2; a possible D gene is TRBD1 (5 bases). Germline CDR1 reads SGHRS; CDR2 reads YFSETQ. This CDR3 contains 14 residues. The germline V and J ends were trimmed by 4 bases and 1 base, with 11 bases remaining between them. The CDR3 region has the DNA TGCGCCAGCAGCGCCGTAAGGGGTAACTATGGCTACACCTTC. This gives the protein CASSAVRGNYGYTF.

This clonotype was recorded many times. The chain recombines TRBV5-5 with TRBJ2-4; D perhaps matches TRBD2 (6 bases). The V gene's germline CDR1 is SGHKS and CDR2 YYEKEE (reference sequence). The CDR3 has 18 amino acids. The ends were cut back, 7 bases at V and 0 bases at J, with 23 bases in the middle. The CDR3 bases are TGTGCCAGCGCTACCCCCTGGAGGGAGATACTAGCCAAAAACATTCAGTACTTC. Protein: CASATPWREILAKNIQYF.

With regard to this clonotype: A clone one base away is much larger, so this may be a read error. V gene TRBV5-6 combines with J gene TRBJ2-1, with 8 bases fitting TRBD1. Germline CDR1 and CDR2: SGHDT and YYEEEE. This CDR3 has 13 residues. Losses at the gene ends were 4 bases for V and 5 bases for J; bases not matched to a gene: 2. The CDR3 loop reads CASSADRDNEQFF. CDR3 nucleotide sequence: TGTGCCAGCAGCGCGGACAGGGACAATGAGCAGTTCTTC. The complete variable domain, with remaining parts taken from reference TRBV5-6 and TRBJ2-1, reads DAGVTQSPTHLIKTRGQQVTLRCSPKSGHDTVSWYQQALGQGPQFIFQYYEEEERQRGNFPDRFSGHQFPNYSSELNVNALLLGDSALYLCASSADRDNEQFFGPGTRLTVL.

This clonotype showed up just once. The chain is built from TRBV7-2 and TRBJ2-2; the D gene is possibly TRBD2 (6 bases). Germline CDR1 and CDR2: SGHTA and FQGNSA. V lost 3 bases and J 6 bases, leaving 8 bases between the germline ends. This CDR3 is built from 13 residues. CDR3 in DNA: TGTGCCAGCAGCTTCTGGGGGGCCGGGGAGCTGTTTTTT. Protein sequence: CASSFWGAGELFF. The full variable domain, in which reference TRBV7-2 and TRBJ2-2 provide the parts outside the CDR3, is GAGVSQSPSNKVTEKGKDVELRCDPISGHTALYWYRQSLGQGLEFLIYFQGNSAPDKSGLPSDRFSAERTGGSVSTLTIQRTQQEDSAVYLCASSFWGAGELFFGEGSRLTVL.

This clonotype was counted ten times or more. The rearrangement uses TRBV12-3 or TRBV12-4 and TRBJ2-5; maybe TRBD2 (6 bases). V lost 6 bases and J 1 base, leaving 15 bases between the germline ends. There are 15 residues in the CDR3. In DNA form, the CDR3 reads TGTGCCAGCAGCCCTCTAGCGTCGCTCCAAGAGACCCAGTACTTC. This codes for CASSPLASLQETQYF.

CDR3 residues: CAISIDSQETQYF. The DNA for the CDR3 is TGTGCCATCAGTATAGACAGCCAAGAGACCCAGTACTTC. The rearrangement links TRBV10-3 to TRBJ2-5; perhaps TRBD1 as D (5 bases). Germline V gives CDR1 ENHRY, CDR2 SYGVKD. CDR3 length equals 13 residues. V was clipped by 5 bases and J by 1 base, with 8 bases between them.

This clonotype turned up a few times. The rearrangement uses TRBV29-1 and TRBJ2-7; no clear D gene. The DNA end lines up better with TRBJ2-5; the J call may be wrong. The CDR3 runs to 12 residues. Germline V CDR1 and CDR2: SQVTM, ANQGSEA. This CDR3 reads CSFGPRVATQYF. The CDR3 nucleotides read TGCAGCTTTGGGCCCCGGGTTGCGACCCAGTACTTC.

This clonotype appeared a few times. The chain combines TRBV29-1 with TRBJ2-5, with a weak D call TRBD1 (5 bases). Germline CDR1 and CDR2: SQVTM and ANQGSEA. There are 16 residues in the CDR3. Trimming cost V 0 bases and J 5 bases, with 19 bases left between them. CDR3 in amino acids: CSVEEVGHRLGETQYF. DNA for the CDR3: TGCAGCGTTGAAGAAGTAGGACACCGTCTTGGGGAGACCCAGTACTTC.

On this clonotype: One end of the junction fails to match germline, which may point to a read error. V is TRBV14 and J is TRBJ1-2; D remains unclear. The CDR3 spans 15 residues. Germline V CDR1 and CDR2: SGHDN, FVKESK. For the CDR3, the DNA is TGTGCCAGCAGCCAATCCGCAGATGTTAACTGTGGCTACACCTTC. It specifies CASSQSADVNCGYTF.

This clonotype was counted many times. V gene TRBV14 combines with J gene TRBJ2-7; D is unclear. There are 13 residues in the CDR3. Trimming removed 1 base at V and 5 bases at J, with 9 bases between. From germline, CDR1 is SGHDN and CDR2 FVKESK. The CDR3 is CASSQGFEDEQYF. The CDR3 coding sequence is TGTGCCAGCAGCCAAGGATTTGAAGACGAGCAGTACTTC.

This clonotype was seen a handful of times. The chain combines TRBV5-5 with TRBJ2-1, with TRBD2 matching 12 bases. The CDR3 covers 18 residues. J lost 4 bases, V lost 3 bases, and 11 bases had no gene match. Germline assignment: CDR1 SGHKS and CDR2 YYEKEE (reference sequence). For the CDR3, the DNA is TGTGCCAGCAGCTGGAGCTATAGGACTAGCGGGGCATACAATGAGCAGTTCTTC. Amino acids: CASSWSYRTSGAYNEQFF.

The sample holds a few counts of this clonotype. The chain employs TRBV7-2 and TRBJ1-4, with D tentatively TRBD1 (5 bases). The CDR3 length is 13 residues. V was trimmed by 0 bases and J by 10 bases, leaving 9 bases between them. Germline V gene data show CDR1 as SGHTA and CDR2 as FQGNSA. CDR3 in DNA: TGTGCCAGCAGCTTAGCGACAGAGGGAAAACTGTTTTTT. Its translation is CASSLATEGKLFF.

The chain is built from TRBV19 and TRBJ2-3; tentatively, D is TRBD1 (6 bases). Deletions cut 4 bases from V and 1 base from J, with 18 bases between. Looked up from germline, CDR1 is LNHDA and CDR2 is SQIVND (reference sequence). This CDR3 comprises 17 residues. The CDR3 loop reads CASSTYAGQLGTDTQYF. The CDR3 DNA reads TGTGCCAGTAGTACTTACGCCGGACAGCTGGGCACAGATACGCAGTATTTT.

CDR3 in amino acids: CASSLLGQGESPLHF. The CDR3, as DNA: TGTGCCAGCAGCTTATTGGGACAGGGAGAGTCACCCCTCCACTTT. The chain carries TRBV7-3 and TRBJ1-6, with 9 nucleotides matching TRBD1. Looked up from germline, CDR1 is SGHTA and CDR2 is FQGTGA. This CDR3 spans 15 amino acids. V lost 2 bases and J lost 10; bases outside the gene matches: 6.

This clonotype occurred a few times. This CDR3 is CASRAPGADSNEKLFF. The CDR3 DNA reads TGTGCCAGCAGAGCCCCGGGGGCGGATTCTAATGAAAAACTGTTTTTT. The chain has TRBV12-3 or TRBV12-4 and TRBJ1-4; possibly TRBD1 for D (6 bases). The CDR3 length is 16 residues. Trimming stripped 6 bases from V and 3 bases from J, with 17 bases between.

To note about this clonotype: One end of the junction fails to match germline, which may point to a read error. This chain joins TRBV5-1 and TRBJ1-5; TRBD1 agrees at 7 bases. Germline loops: CDR1 SGHRS, CDR2 YFSETQ. There are 15 residues in the CDR3. In DNA form, the CDR3 reads TGCGCCAGCAGCGCTGAGGGGGACAGCAGTCAGCCCCAGCATTTT. It encodes CASSAEGDSSQPQHF. The entire variable domain, with the rest obtained from reference TRBV5-1 and TRBJ1-5, is as follows: KAGVTQTPRYLIKTRGQQVTLSCSPISGHRSVSWYQQTPGQGLQFLFEYFSETQRNKGNFPGRFSGRQFSNSRSEMNVSTLELGDSALYLCASSAEGDSSQPQHFGDGTRLSIL.

J is TRBJ2-5 and V is TRBV4-2; unclear D gene. The DNA end is a closer match to TRBJ2-7, so the J assignment may be wrong. Germline CDR1 is LGHNA and CDR2 is YNFKEQ. This CDR3 comprises 14 residues. In DNA, the CDR3 is TGTGCCAGCAGGAACGGGCCTACAGCCTACGAGCAGTACTTC. This sequence encodes CASRNGPTAYEQYF.

The table lists this clonotype with a few counts. The CDR3, as DNA: TGTGCCAGCAGCCAAGGAGTGGGGAGGGTCAATGAGCAGTTCTTC. Protein product: CASSQGVGRVNEQFF. The rearrangement uses TRBV3-1 and TRBJ2-1; 7 positions match TRBD2. Germline V lookup: CDR1 LGHDT, CDR2 YNNKEL (reference sequence). The CDR3 sequence is 15 residues long. V shed 1 base, J shed 6 bases, and the junction held 6 bases outside the gene matches.

The table lists this clonotype with a few counts. This chain joins TRBV3-1 and TRBJ2-1; no firm D call. The CDR3 is 14 amino acids. CDR1 and CDR2 from the germline V gene are LGHDT and YNNKEL (reference sequence). V was shortened by 4 bases and J by 6 bases, with 13 bases between the two germline ends. This CDR3 reads CASSRAEYGNEQFF. For the CDR3, the DNA is TGTGCCAGCAGCCGGGCCGAGTATGGCAATGAGCAGTTCTTC.

The chain employs TRBV7-2 and TRBJ2-3; the D call may be TRBD1 or TRBD2 (5 bases each). V was shortened by 2 bases and J by 7 bases, with 10 bases between the two germline ends. This CDR3 has 13 amino acids. Germline V gene sequence: CDR1 SGHTA, CDR2 FQGNSA. The DNA of the CDR3 is TGTGCCAGCAGCTTATGGGGGAAGAATACGCAGTATTTT. Amino acid sequence: CASSLWGKNTQYF.

The chain has TRBV19 and TRBJ2-5; 8 bases are a match to TRBD1. CDR1 and CDR2 from the germline V gene are LNHDA and SQIVND (reference sequence). V lost 9 bases, J lost 11 bases, and 11 bases stayed unmatched. The CDR3 consists of 12 residues. In DNA form, the CDR3 reads TGTGCCAGCAGACAGGGGTTTGCTGAGCAGTACTTC. Translated: CASRQGFAEQYF.

This rearrangement joins TRBV7-2 to TRBJ1-4; D perhaps matches TRBD1 (5 bases). The germline CDR1 and CDR2 sequences are SGHTA and FQGNSA. The CDR3 is 14 amino acids. Trimming removed 0 bases from V and 9 bases from J, with 11 bases in between. The CDR3 nucleotides read TGTGCCAGCAGCTTAGCTGGGGGTGGGAAAAAACTGTTTTTT. The encoded protein is CASSLAGGGKKLFF.